This T cell receptor (beta chain) was sequenced for a study of CD8 T cells in ankylosing spondylitis. The study's findings and limits: Matched ankylosing spondylitis synovial fluid reportedly contained a significantly enriched population of disease-linked clones. Certain motif variants had earlier appeared in reactive arthritis synovial fluid and blood. Peripheral blood samples showed relatively rare disease-linked clones, and these clones were CD8+. Characteristic, it appeared, of ankylosing spondylitis blood was a TCR beta motif of eight highly homologous variants.

The TCR beta libraries were generated through quantitative 5'-RACE incorporating molecular barcodes. From the 5' RACE reads, TCRdb called clonotypes with MiXCR, one entry per CDR3 protein. This table has about 700,000 distinct CDR3 sequences, 15% to 20% appearing once. This clonotype was counted once. Its specificity is not known. The receptor's source is a male donor with ankylosing spondylitis. Sequenced: blood, either unsorted or a sorted T cell fraction (not recorded which).

Here the CDR3 reads CASSPSRQGEAFF. The DNA for the CDR3 is TGTGCCAGCTCACCAAGTCGTCAGGGTGAAGCTTTCTTT. This rearrangement joins TRBV18 to TRBJ1-1; a possible D gene is TRBD1 (5 bases). This CDR3 spans 13 amino acids. Germline-derived CDR1 and CDR2 are KGHSH and LQKENI. V lost 2 bases to trimming and J lost 7 bases, with 11 bases between them.